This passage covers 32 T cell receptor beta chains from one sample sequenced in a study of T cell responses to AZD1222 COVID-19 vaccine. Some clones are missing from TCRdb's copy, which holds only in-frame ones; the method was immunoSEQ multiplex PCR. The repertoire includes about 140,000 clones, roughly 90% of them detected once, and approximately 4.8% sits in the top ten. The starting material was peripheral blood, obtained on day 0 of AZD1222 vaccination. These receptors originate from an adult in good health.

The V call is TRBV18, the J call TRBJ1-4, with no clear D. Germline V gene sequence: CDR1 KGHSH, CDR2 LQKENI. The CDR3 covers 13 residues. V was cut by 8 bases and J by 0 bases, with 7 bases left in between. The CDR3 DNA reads TGTGCCAGCCAAAGAACAACTAATGAAAAACTGTTTTTT. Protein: CASQRTTNEKLFF.

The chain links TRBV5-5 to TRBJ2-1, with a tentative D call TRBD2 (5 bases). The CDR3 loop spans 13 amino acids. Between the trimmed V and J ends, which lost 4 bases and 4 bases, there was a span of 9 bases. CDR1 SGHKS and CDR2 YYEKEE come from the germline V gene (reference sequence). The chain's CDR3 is CASSASTYNEQFF. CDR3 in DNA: TGTGCCAGCAGCGCTAGCACATACAATGAGCAGTTCTTC.

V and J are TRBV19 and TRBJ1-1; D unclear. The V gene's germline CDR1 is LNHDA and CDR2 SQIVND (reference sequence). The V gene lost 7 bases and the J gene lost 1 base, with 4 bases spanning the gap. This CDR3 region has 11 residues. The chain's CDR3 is CASIPNTEAFF. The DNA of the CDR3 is TGTGCCAGTATCCCGAACACTGAAGCTTTCTTT.

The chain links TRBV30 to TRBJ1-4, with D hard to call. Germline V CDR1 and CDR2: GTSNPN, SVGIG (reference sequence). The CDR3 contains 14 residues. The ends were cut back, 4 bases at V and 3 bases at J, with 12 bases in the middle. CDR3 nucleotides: TGTGCCTGGAATTTCGGAGTTTCTAATGAAAAACTGTTTTTT. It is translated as CAWNFGVSNEKLFF.

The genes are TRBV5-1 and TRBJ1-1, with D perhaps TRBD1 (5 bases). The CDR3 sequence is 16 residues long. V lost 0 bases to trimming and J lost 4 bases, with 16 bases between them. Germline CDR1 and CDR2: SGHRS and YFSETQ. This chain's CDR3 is CASSLAGNRRATEAFF. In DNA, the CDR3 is TGCGCCAGCAGCTTGGCAGGGAATAGGAGGGCCACTGAAGCTTTCTTT.

The CDR3 spells CSVEDFTSGSTDTQYF. The CDR3 bases are TGCAGCGTTGAAGATTTTACTAGCGGATCCACAGATACGCAGTATTTT. The chain uses TRBV29-1 and TRBJ2-3; 8 nucleotides agree with TRBD2. Germline V gene data show CDR1 as SQVTM and CDR2 as ANQGSEA. There are 16 residues in the CDR3. With 0 bases clipped from V and 2 bases from J, the junction kept 7 bases outside the gene matches.

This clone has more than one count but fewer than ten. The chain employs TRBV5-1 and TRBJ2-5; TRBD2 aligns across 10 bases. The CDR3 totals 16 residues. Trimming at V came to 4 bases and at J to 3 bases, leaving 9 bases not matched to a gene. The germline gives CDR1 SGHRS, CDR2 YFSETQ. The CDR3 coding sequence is TGCGCCAGCAGCCCGACCTCTAGCGGGGGCAAAGAGACCCAGTACTTC. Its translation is CASSPTSSGGKETQYF.

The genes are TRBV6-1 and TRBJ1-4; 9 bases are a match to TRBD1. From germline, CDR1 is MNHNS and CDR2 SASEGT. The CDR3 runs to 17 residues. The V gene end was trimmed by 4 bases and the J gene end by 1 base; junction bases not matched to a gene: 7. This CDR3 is CASSGTGEGRTNEKLFF. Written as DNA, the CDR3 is TGTGCCAGCAGTGGGACAGGGGAGGGTAGAACTAATGAAAAACTGTTTTTT.

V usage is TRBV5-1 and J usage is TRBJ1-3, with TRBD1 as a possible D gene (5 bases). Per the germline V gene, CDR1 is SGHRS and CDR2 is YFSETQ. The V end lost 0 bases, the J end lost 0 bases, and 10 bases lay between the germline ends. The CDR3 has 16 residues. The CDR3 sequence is CASSLAQGSSGNTIYF. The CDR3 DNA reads TGCGCCAGCAGCTTGGCTCAGGGAAGCTCTGGAAACACCATATATTTT.

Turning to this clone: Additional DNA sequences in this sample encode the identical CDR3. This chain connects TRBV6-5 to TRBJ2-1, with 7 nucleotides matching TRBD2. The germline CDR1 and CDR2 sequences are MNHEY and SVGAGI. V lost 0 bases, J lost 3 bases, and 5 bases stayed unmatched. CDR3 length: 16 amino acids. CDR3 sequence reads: CASSYSRAGNYNEQFF. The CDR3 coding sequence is TGTGCCAGCAGTTACTCGCGAGCGGGGAACTACAATGAGCAGTTCTTC.

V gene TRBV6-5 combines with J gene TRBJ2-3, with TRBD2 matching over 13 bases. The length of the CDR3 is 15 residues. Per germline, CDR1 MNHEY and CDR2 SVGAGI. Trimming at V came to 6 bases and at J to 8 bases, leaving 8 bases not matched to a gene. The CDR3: CASRVGLAGVVTQYF. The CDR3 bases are TGTGCCAGCAGGGTCGGACTAGCGGGAGTCGTTACGCAGTATTTT.

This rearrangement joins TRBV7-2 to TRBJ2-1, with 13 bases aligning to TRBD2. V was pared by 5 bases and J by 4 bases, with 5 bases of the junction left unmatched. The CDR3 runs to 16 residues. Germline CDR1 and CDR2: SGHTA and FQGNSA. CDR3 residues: CASSPRLAGGYNEQFF. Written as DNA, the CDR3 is TGTGCCAGCAGCCCTAGACTAGCGGGAGGTTACAATGAGCAGTTCTTC.

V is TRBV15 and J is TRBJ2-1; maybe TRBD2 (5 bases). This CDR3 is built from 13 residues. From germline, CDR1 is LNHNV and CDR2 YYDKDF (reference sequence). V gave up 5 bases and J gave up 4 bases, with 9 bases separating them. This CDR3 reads CATSGETYNEQFF. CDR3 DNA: TGTGCCACCAGCGGGGAGACATACAATGAGCAGTTCTTC.

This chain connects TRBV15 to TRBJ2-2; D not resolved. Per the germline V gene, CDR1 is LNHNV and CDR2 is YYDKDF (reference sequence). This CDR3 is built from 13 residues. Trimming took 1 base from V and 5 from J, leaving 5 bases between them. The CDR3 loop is CATSRVRTGELFF. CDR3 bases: TGTGCCACCAGCAGAGTTCGTACCGGGGAGCTGTTTTTT.

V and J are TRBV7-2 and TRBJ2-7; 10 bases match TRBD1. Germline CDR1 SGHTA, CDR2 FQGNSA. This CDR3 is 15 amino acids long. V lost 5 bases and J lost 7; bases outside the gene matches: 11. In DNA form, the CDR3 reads TGTGCCAGCAGCGGGGACAGGGGAAGAGTGAGGGAGCAGTACTTC. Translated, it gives CASSGDRGRVREQYF.

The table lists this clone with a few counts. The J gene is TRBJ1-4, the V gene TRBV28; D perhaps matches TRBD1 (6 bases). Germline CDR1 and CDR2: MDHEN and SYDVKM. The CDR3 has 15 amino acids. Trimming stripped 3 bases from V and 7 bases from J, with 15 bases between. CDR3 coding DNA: TGTGCCAGCAGTTTGGGGGCGGCGGGGGGTGAAAAACTGTTTTTT. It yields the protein CASSLGAAGGEKLFF.

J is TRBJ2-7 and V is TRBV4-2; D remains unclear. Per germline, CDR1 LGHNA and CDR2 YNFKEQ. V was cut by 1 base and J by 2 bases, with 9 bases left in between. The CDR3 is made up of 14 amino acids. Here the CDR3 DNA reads TGTGCCAGCAGCCAAGGAGACGGTACCTACGAGCAGTACTTC. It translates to CASSQGDGTYEQYF.

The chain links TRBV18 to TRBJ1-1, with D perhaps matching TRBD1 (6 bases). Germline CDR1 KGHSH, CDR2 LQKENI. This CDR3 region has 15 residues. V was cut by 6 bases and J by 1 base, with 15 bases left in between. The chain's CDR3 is CASSARGNRNTEAFF. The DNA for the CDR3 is TGTGCCAGCTCGGCCAGGGGAAATCGGAACACTGAAGCTTTCTTT. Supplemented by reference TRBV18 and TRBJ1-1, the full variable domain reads NAGVMQNPRHLVRRRGQEARLRCSPMKGHSHVYWYRQLPEEGLKFMVYLQKENIIDESGMPKERFSAEFPKEGPSILRIQQVVRGDSAAYFCASSARGNRNTEAFFGQGTRLTVV.

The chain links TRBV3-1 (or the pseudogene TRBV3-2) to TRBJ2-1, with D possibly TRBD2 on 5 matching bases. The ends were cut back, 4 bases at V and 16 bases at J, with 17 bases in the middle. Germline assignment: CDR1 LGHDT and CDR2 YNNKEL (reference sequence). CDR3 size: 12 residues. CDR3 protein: CASSRDYSPTFF. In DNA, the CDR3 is TGTGCCAGCAGCCGAGACTACAGCCCCACTTTCTTC.

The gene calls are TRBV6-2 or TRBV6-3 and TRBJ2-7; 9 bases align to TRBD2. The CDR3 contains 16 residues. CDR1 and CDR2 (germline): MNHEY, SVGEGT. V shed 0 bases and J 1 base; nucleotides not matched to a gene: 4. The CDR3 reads CASSYSRGGVSYEQYF. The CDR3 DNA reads TGTGCCAGCAGTTACTCGCGCGGGGGGGTTTCCTACGAGCAGTACTTC.

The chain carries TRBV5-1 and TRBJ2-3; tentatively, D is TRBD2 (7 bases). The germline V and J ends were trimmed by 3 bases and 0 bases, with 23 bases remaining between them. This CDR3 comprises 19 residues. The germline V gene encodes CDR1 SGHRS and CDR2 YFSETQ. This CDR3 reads CASSSIWAGAVPSTDTQYF. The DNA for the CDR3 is TGCGCCAGCAGCTCTATTTGGGCGGGGGCTGTTCCTAGCACAGATACGCAGTATTTT. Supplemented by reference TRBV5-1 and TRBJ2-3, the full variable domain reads KAGVTQTPRYLIKTRGQQVTLSCSPISGHRSVSWYQQTPGQGLQFLFEYFSETQRNKGNFPGRFSGRQFSNSRSEMNVSTLELGDSALYLCASSSIWAGAVPSTDTQYFGPGTRLTVL.

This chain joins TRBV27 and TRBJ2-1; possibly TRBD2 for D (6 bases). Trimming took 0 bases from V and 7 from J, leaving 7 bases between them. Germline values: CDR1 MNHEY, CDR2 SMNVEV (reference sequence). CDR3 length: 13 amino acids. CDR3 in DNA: TGTGCCAGCAGTTTATCTGCGGGGAATGAGCAGTTCTTC. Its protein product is CASSLSAGNEQFF.

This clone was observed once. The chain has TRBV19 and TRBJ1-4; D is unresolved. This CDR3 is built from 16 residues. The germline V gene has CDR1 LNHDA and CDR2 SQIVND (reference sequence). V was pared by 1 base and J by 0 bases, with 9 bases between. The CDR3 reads CASSIAWRATNEKLFF. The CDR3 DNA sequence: TGTGCCAGTAGTATAGCCTGGCGTGCAACTAATGAAAAACTGTTTTTT.

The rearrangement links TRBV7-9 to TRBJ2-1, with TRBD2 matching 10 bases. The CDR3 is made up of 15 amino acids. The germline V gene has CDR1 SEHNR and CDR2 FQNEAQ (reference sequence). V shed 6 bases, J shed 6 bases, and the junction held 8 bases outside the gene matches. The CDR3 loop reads CASRRAGGPLNEQFF. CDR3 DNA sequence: TGTGCCAGCAGGCGAGCGGGAGGGCCACTCAATGAGCAGTTCTTC.

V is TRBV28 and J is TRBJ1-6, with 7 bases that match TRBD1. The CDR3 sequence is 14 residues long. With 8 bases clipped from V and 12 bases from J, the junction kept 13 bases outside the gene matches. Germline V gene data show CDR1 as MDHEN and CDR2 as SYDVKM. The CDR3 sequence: CASGNRQGKGPLHF. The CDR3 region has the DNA TGTGCCAGCGGAAATCGACAGGGCAAGGGACCCCTCCACTTT.

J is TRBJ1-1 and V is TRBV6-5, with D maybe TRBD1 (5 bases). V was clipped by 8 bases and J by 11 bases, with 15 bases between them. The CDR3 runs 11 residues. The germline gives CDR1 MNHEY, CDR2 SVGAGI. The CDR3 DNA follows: TGTGCCAGCGGGCGGTGGGGCGAGGCTTTCTTT. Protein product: CASGRWGEAFF.

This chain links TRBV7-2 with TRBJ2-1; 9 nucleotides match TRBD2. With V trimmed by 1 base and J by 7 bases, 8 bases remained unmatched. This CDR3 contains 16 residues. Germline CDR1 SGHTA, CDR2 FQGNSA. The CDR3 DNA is TGTGCCAGCAGCTTAGGCAGGCTAGCGGGACGTAATGAGCAGTTCTTC. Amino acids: CASSLGRLAGRNEQFF.

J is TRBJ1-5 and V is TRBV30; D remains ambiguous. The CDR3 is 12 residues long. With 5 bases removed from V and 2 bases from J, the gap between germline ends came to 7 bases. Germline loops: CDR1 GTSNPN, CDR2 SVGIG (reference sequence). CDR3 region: CAWDGGNQPQHF. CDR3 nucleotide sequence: TGTGCCTGGGACGGAGGCAATCAGCCCCAGCATTTT.

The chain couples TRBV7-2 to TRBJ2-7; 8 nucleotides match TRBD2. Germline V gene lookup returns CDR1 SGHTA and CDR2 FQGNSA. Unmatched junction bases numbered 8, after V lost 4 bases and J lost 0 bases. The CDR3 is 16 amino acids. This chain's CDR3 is CASSSRNGRASYEQYF. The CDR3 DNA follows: TGTGCCAGCAGCTCGCGCAACGGGAGGGCCTCCTACGAGCAGTACTTC. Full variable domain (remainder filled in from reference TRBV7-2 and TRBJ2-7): GAGVSQSPSNKVTEKGKDVELRCDPISGHTALYWYRQSLGQGLEFLIYFQGNSAPDKSGLPSDRFSAERTGGSVSTLTIQRTQQEDSAVYLCASSSRNGRASYEQYFGPGTRLTVT.

The CDR3 is CAISEGQGILDTQYF. The CDR3 region has the DNA TGTGCCATCAGTGAGGGACAGGGAATTTTAGATACGCAGTATTTT. J is TRBJ2-3 and V is TRBV10-3, with TRBD1 matching 8 bases. V lost 2 bases and J lost 5; bases outside the gene matches: 6. The CDR3 is 15 amino acids. Per germline, CDR1 ENHRY and CDR2 SYGVKD.

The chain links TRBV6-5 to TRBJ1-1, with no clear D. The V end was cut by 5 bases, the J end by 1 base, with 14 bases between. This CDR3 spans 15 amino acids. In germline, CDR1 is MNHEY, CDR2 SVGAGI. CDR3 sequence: CASSPSAAGNTEAFF. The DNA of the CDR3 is TGTGCCAGCAGTCCCTCGGCAGCGGGGAACACTGAAGCTTTCTTT.

CDR3 bases: TGTGCCAGCAGTGAGGAGGGGGCCGGGACCGGGGAGCTGTTTTTT. Residues: CASSEEGAGTGELFF. The V and J genes are TRBV6-1 and TRBJ2-2, with D possibly matching TRBD1 (7 bases). The CDR3 covers 15 residues. Germline values: CDR1 MNHNS, CDR2 SASEGT. V lost 3 bases and J 5 bases, leaving 13 bases between the germline ends.